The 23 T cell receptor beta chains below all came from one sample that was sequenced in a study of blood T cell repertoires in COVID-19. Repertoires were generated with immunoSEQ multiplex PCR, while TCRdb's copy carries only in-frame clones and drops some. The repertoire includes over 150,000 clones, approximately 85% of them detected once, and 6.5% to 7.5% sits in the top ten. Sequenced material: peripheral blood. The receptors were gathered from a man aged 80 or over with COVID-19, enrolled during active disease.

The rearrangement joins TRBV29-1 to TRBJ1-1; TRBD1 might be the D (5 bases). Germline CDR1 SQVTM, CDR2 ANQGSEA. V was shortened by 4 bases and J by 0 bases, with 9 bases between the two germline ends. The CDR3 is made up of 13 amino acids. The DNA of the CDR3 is TGCAGCGTTGGGGGGGTCATGAACACTGAAGCTTTCTTT. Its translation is CSVGGVMNTEAFF.

In DNA, the CDR3 is TGTGCCAGCAGCAGACAGGTGTCGAATGAAAAACTGTTTTTT. This gives the protein CASSRQVSNEKLFF. V is TRBV6-6 and J is TRBJ1-4; D perhaps matches TRBD1 (6 bases). Germline-derived CDR1 and CDR2 are MNHNY and SVGAGI (reference sequence). V was shortened by 6 bases and J by 5 bases, with 13 bases between the two germline ends. The CDR3 spans 14 residues.

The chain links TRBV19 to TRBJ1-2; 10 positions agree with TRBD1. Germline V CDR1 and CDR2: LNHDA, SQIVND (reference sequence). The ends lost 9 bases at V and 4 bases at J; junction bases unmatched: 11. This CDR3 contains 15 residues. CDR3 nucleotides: TGTGCCAGCACCGGACAGGGGGGGTTTACCTATGGCTACACCTTC. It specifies CASTGQGGFTYGYTF.

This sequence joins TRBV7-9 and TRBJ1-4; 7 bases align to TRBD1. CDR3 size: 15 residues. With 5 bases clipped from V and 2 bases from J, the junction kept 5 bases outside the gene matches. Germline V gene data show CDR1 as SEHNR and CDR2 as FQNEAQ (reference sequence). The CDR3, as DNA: TGTGCCAGCAGCAGAACAGGGGTCACTAATGAAAAACTGTTTTTT. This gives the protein CASSRTGVTNEKLFF.

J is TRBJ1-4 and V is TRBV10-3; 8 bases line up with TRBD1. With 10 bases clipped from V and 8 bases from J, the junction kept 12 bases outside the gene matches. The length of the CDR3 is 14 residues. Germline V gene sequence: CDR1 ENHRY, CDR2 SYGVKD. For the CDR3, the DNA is TGTGCCACACGAAAAGGACAGGGCGGAGAAAAACTGTTTTTT. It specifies CATRKGQGGEKLFF.

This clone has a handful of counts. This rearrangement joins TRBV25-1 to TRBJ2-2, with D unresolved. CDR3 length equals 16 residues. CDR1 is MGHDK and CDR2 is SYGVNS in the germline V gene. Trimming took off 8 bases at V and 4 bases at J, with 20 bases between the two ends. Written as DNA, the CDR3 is TGTGCCAGCTCTAGTTTTAACGAGTTGGGCACCGGGGAGCTGTTTTTT. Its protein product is CASSSFNELGTGELFF.

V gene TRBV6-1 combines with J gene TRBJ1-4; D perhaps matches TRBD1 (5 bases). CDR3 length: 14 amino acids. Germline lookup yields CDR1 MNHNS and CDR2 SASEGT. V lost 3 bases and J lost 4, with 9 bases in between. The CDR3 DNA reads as TGTGCCAGCAGTGAGAAGGGGTTTAATGAAAAACTGTTTTTT. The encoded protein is CASSEKGFNEKLFF.

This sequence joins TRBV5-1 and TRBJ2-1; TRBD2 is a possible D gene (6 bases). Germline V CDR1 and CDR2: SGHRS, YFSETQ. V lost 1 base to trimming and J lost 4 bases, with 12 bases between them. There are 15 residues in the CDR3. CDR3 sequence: CASSLPGTRYNEQFF. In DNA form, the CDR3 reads TGCGCCAGCAGCTTGCCCGGGACTCGTTACAATGAGCAGTTCTTC.

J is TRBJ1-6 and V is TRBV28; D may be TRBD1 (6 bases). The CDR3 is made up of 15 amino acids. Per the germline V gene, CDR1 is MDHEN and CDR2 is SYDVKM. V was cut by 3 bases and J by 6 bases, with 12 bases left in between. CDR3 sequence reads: CASSFRAGANSPLHF. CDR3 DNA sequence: TGTGCCAGCAGTTTTCGGGCGGGGGCTAATTCACCCCTCCACTTT. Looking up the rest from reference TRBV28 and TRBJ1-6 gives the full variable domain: DVKVTQSSRYLVKRTGEKVFLECVQDMDHENMFWYRQDPGLGLRLIYFSYDVKMKEKGDIPEGYSVSREKKERFSLILESASTNQTSMYLCASSFRAGANSPLHFGNGTRLTVT.

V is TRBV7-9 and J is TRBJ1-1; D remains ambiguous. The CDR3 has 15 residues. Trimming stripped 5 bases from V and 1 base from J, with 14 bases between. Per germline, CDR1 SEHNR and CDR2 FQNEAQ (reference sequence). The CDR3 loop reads CASSREGRQNTEAFF. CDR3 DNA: TGTGCCAGCAGCAGAGAGGGCCGGCAGAACACTGAAGCTTTCTTT.

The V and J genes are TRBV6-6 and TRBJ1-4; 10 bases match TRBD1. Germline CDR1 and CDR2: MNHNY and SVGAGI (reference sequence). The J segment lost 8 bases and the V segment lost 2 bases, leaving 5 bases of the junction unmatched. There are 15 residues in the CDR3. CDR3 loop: CASSYPGTGDEKLFF. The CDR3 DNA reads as TGTGCCAGCAGTTACCCCGGGACAGGGGACGAAAAACTGTTTTTT.

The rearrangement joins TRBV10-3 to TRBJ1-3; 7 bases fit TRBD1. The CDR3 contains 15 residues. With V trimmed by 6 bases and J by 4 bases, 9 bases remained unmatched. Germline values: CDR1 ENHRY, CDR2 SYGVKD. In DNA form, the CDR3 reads TGTGCCATCAGCCCGGGACAGTCAACCGGAAACACCATATATTTT. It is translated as CAISPGQSTGNTIYF.

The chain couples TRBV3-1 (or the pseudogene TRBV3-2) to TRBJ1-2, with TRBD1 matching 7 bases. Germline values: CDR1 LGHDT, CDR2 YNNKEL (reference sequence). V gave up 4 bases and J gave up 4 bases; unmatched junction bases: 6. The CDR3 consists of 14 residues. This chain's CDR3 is CASSPDRKFYGYTF. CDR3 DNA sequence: TGTGCCAGCAGCCCGGACAGGAAATTCTATGGCTACACCTTC.

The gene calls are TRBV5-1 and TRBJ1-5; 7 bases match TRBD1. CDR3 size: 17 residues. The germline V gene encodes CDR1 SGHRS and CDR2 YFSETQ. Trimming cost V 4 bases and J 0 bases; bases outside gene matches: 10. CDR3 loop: CASSRLPGGISNQPQHF. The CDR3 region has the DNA TGCGCCAGCAGCCGCCTACCAGGGGGTATTAGCAATCAGCCCCAGCATTTT.

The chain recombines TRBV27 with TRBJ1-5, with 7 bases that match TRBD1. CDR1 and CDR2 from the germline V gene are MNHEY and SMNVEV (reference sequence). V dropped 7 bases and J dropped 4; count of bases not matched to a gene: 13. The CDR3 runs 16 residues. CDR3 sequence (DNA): TGTGCCAGCATGAGGATCCCGGGACAGATAAATCAGCCCCAGCATTTT. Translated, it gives CASMRIPGQINQPQHF.

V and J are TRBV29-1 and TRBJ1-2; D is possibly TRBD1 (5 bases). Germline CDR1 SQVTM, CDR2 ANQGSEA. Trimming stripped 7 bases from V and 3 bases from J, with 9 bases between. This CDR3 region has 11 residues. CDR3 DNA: TGCAGCGCAGGGAGGGACTATGGCTACACCTTC. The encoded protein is CSAGRDYGYTF.

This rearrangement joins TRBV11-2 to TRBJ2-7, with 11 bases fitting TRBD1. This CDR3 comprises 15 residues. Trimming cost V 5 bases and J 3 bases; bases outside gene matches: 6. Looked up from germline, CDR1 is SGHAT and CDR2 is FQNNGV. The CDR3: CASSPAGTGGYEQYF. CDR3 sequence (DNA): TGTGCCAGCAGCCCCGCGGGGACAGGGGGCTACGAGCAGTACTTC.

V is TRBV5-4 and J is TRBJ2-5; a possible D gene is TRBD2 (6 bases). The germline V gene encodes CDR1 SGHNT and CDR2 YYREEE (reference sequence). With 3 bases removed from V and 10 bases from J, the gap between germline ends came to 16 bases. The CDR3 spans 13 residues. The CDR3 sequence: CASSWAHARGQYF. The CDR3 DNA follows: TGTGCCAGCAGCTGGGCGCACGCGCGGGGCCAGTACTTC.

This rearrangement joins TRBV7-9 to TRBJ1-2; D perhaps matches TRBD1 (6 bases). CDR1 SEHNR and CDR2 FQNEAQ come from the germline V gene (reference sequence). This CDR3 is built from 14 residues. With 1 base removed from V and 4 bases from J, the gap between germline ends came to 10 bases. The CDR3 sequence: CASSLEGRGYGYTF. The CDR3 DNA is TGTGCCAGCAGCTTAGAGGGCAGGGGCTATGGCTACACCTTC.

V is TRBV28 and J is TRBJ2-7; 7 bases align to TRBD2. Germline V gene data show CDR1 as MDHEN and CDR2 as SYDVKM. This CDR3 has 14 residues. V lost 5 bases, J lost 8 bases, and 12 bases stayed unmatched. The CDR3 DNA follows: TGTGCCAGCAGTGAGCCGGGGACTAAAAGGAAGCAGTACTTC. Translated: CASSEPGTKRKQYF.

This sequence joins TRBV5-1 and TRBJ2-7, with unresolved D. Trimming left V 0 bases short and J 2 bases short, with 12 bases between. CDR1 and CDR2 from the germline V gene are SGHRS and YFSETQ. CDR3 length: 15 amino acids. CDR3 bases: TGCGCCAGCAGCTTGGCCCAAGAGGCAACCTACGAGCAGTACTTC. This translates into CASSLAQEATYEQYF.

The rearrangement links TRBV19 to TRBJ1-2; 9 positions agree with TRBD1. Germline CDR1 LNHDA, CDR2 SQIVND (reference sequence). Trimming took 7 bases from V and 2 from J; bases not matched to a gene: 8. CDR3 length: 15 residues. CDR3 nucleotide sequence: TGTGCCAGTAAAGCCGGGACAGGGAAGAACTATGGCTACACCTTC. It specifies CASKAGTGKNYGYTF.

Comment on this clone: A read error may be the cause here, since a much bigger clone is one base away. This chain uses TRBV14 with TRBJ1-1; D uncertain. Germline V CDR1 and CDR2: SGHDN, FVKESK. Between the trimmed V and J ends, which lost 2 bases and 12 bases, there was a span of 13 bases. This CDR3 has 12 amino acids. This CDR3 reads CASSQTDMKTFF. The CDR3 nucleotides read TGTGCCAGCAGCCAAACAGATATGAAAACTTTCTTT. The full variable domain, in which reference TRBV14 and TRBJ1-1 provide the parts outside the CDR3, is EAGVTQFPSHSVIEKGQTVTLRCDPISGHDNLYWYRRVMGKEIKFLLHFVKESKQDESGMPNNRFLAERTGGTYSTLKVQPAELEDSGVYFCASSQTDMKTFFGQGTRLTVV.